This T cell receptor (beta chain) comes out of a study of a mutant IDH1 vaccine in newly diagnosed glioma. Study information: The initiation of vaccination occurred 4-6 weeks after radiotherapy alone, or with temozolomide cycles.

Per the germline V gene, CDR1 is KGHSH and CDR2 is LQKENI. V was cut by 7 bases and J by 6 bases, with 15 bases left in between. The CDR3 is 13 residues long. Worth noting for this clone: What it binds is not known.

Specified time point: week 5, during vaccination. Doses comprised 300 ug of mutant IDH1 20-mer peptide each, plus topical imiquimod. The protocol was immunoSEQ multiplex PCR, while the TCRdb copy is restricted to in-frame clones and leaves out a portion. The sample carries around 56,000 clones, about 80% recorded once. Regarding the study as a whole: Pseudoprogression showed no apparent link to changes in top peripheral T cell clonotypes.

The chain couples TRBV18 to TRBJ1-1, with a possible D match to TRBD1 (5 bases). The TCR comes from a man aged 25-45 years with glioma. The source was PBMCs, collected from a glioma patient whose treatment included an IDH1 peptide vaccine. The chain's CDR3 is CASCWDQGSEAFF. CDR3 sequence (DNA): TGTGCCAGCTGCTGGGACCAAGGCTCTGAAGCTTTCTTT. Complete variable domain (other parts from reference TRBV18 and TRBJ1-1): NAGVMQNPRHLVRRRGQEARLRCSPMKGHSHVYWYRQLPEEGLKFMVYLQKENIIDESGMPKERFSAEFPKEGPSILRIQQVVRGDSAAYFCASCWDQGSEAFFGQGTRLTVV.